These 11 T cell receptor beta chains came from one sample sequenced in a study of somatic mutations in cytotoxic T cells in rheumatoid arthritis. The method was immunoSEQ multiplex PCR; TCRdb's version includes in-frame clones alone and lacks a portion of them. The profile shows some 16,000 clones, roughly 80% of them singletons. The specimen sequenced was CD8+ T cells sorted from blood. The receptor set was obtained from an adult with rheumatoid arthritis.

The chain recombines TRBV27 with TRBJ2-7, with D possibly TRBD2 on 6 matching bases. The V and J ends lost 5 bases and 3 bases respectively, with 17 bases between them. Per germline, CDR1 MNHEY and CDR2 SMNVEV (reference sequence). CDR3 length: 15 amino acids. The chain's CDR3 is CASSPRGTQFYEQYV. The CDR3 bases are TGTGCCAGCAGTCCCCGCGGGACTCAATTCTACGAGCAGTACGTC.

With regard to this clone: One end of the junction does not line up with germline, which may come from a read error. This CDR3 is also generated by other DNA sequences in the sample. V gene TRBV6-1 combines with J gene TRBJ1-5; no definite D call. The germline gives CDR1 MNHNS, CDR2 SASEGT. The CDR3 totals 14 residues. CDR3 region: CASSEGDSNQPQHF. For the CDR3, the DNA is TGCGCCAGCAGTGAGGGAGATAGCAATCAGCCCCAGCATTTT.

This clone has just a few counts. V usage is TRBV6-1 and J usage is TRBJ2-3, with D perhaps TRBD1 (6 bases). Germline V gene lookup returns CDR1 MNHNS and CDR2 SASEGT. V was pared by 6 bases and J by 6 bases, with 16 bases between. The CDR3 extends over 14 amino acids. The DNA of the CDR3 is TGTGCCAGCAGAGACCGACAGGAGGTCGATACGCAGTATTTT. It is translated as CASRDRQEVDTQYF.

V gene TRBV6-1 combines with J gene TRBJ1-6; 9 bases align to TRBD1. Unmatched junction bases numbered 10, after V lost 4 bases and J lost 3 bases. This CDR3 is 18 amino acids long. CDR1 is MNHNS, CDR2 SASEGT, per germline. This chain's CDR3 is CASSGDRALELYNSPLHF. CDR3 nucleotides: TGTGCCAGCAGTGGGGACAGGGCGCTCGAGCTCTATAATTCACCCCTCCACTTT.

The gene calls are TRBV15 and TRBJ2-1, with a tentative D call TRBD2 (6 bases). Germline V lookup: CDR1 LNHNV, CDR2 YYDKDF (reference sequence). Trimming pared 5 bases from V and 6 bases from J, leaving 11 bases between. CDR3 length: 13 amino acids. CDR3 nucleotide sequence: TGTGCCACCAGCGGCGGGACTTTCAATGAGCAGTTCTTC. Translating gives CATSGGTFNEQFF.

The chain is built from TRBV5-1 and TRBJ1-6; D remains ambiguous. The CDR3 is made up of 16 amino acids. Germline loops: CDR1 SGHRS, CDR2 YFSETQ. With 5 bases removed from V and 0 bases from J, the gap between germline ends came to 12 bases. This chain's CDR3 is CASRDPRSSYNSPLHF. CDR3 DNA sequence: TGCGCCAGCAGGGACCCCAGGAGCTCCTATAATTCACCCCTCCACTTT.

The gene calls are TRBV6-1 and TRBJ2-7; 10 nucleotides line up with TRBD1. The CDR3 totals 15 residues. J gave up 0 bases and V 3 bases, and 2 bases lay outside the gene matches. The germline V gene encodes CDR1 MNHNS and CDR2 SASEGT. The CDR3 reads CASSDRTGGSYEQYV. CDR3 coding DNA: TGTGCCAGCAGTGATAGGACAGGGGGCTCCTACGAGCAGTACGTC.

This chain connects TRBV2 to TRBJ1-1; D possibly corresponds to TRBD1 (5 bases). V was clipped by 6 bases and J by 1 base, with 9 bases between them. Germline V CDR1 and CDR2: SNHLY, FYNNEI. This CDR3 region has 13 residues. CDR3 in DNA: TGTGCCAGCAGCCTGACAGAGAACACTGAAGCTTTCTTT. Residues: CASSLTENTEAFF.

V gene TRBV6-5 combines with J gene TRBJ2-7; D perhaps matches TRBD1 (5 bases). V shed 3 bases and J shed 2 bases, with 11 bases lying between them. The CDR3 consists of 14 residues. Germline CDR1 is MNHEY and CDR2 is SVGAGI. DNA for the CDR3: TGTGCCAGCAGTTATCAAGACAGTACCTACGAGCAGTACTTC. This codes for CASSYQDSTYEQYF.

V gene TRBV6-6 combines with J gene TRBJ1-1; tentatively, D is TRBD1 (5 bases). The CDR3 is 13 amino acids. CDR1 is MNHNY and CDR2 is SVGAGI in the germline V gene (reference sequence). With 8 bases removed from V and 1 base from J, the gap between germline ends came to 11 bases. CDR3 bases: TGTGCCAGCCTCTTGGGGGGGAACACTGAAGCTTTCTTT. Protein: CASLLGGNTEAFF.

The J gene is TRBJ2-3, the V gene TRBV5-1, with 16 bases that match TRBD2. This CDR3 is built from 19 residues. Germline trimming cut 5 bases from V and 1 base from J; bases unmatched to any gene: 10. The germline V gene has CDR1 SGHRS and CDR2 YFSETQ. The chain's CDR3 is CASSRRGTSGGDRTDTQYF. The CDR3 nucleotides are TGCGCCAGCAGTCGGCGGGGGACTAGCGGGGGGGATCGCACAGATACGCAGTATTTT.